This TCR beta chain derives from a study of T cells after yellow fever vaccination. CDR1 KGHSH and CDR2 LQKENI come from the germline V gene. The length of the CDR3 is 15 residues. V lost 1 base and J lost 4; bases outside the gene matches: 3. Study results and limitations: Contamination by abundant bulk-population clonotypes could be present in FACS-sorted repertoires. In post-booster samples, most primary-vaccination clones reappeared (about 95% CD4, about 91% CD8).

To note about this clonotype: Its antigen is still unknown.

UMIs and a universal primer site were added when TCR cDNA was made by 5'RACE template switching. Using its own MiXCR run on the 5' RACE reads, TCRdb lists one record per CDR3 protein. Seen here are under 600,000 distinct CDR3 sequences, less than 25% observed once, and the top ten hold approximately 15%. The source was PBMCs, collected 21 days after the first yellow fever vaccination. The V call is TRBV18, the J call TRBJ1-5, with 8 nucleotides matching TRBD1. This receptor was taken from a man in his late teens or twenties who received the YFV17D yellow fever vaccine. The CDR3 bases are TGTGCCAGCTCACCACGGGGACAGGAGAATCAGCCCCAGCATTTT. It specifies CASSPRGQENQPQHF.